This T cell receptor beta chain was retrieved from a study of blood T cell repertoires in COVID-19. For the study at large: In each case, the material was cDNA or gDNA derived from T cells, B-cell-depleted T cells, or PBMCs.

In the original workflow: Amplification of reference gene primers provided the estimated nucleated cell counts. Produced via immunoSEQ multiplex PCR; TCRdb's table is partial and in-frame only. V and J calls plus clone size are reproduced from that table; the DNA served to infer D and trimming. The top ten clones hold approximately 4.2% of a sample with some 72,000 clones, around 90% of them seen once. There are 16 residues in the CDR3. The V and J ends lost 3 bases and 10 bases, in that order; junction bases with no gene match: 15. The germline V gene encodes CDR1 KGHSH and CDR2 LQKENI. The sequence came from a man between 50 and 59 years old with active COVID-19. V is TRBV18 and J is TRBJ2-1; 7 bases line up with TRBD1. Sequencing was carried out using peripheral blood. The CDR3 protein is CASSPRGGTVNREQFF. The CDR3 DNA is TGTGCCAGCTCACCTCGAGGTGGGACAGTGAACAGGGAGCAGTTCTTC.